This entry lists 30 T cell receptor beta chains sequenced from one sample in a study of T cell repertoires in aging, cancer and after chemotherapy. The template was genomic DNA from peripheral blood, not RNA. Rearranged V-D-J TRB sequences were amplified with a mixed TRB-A/B primer pool. One entry per CDR3 protein results from TCRdb running MiXCR on the multiplex PCR reads. The sample consists of several thousand distinct CDR3 sequences, 38% of them appearing once. Sequenced input: blood. These receptors originate from a human donor in good health.

The J gene is TRBJ2-1, the V gene TRBV5-6; D is perhaps TRBD1 or TRBD2 (5 bases each). V lost 5 bases to trimming and J lost 8 bases, with 17 bases between them. This CDR3 spans 14 amino acids. Germline lookup yields CDR1 SGHDT and CDR2 YYEEEE. CDR3 nucleotide sequence: TGTGCCAGCAGAGCCGGGACCCACCATGATGAGCAGTTCTTC. This codes for CASRAGTHHDEQFF.

The rearrangement joins TRBV6-2 or TRBV6-3 to TRBJ2-1; D may be TRBD1 (5 bases). The V end was cut by 5 bases, the J end by 8 bases, with 7 bases between. Germline V gene sequence: CDR1 MNHEY, CDR2 SVGEGT. The CDR3 is 11 amino acids. The CDR3 protein is CASSRGYEQFF. The CDR3 DNA sequence: TGTGCCAGCAGTAGGGGATATGAGCAGTTCTTC.

The CDR3 nucleotides read TGTGCCAGCAGACCGGGACTAGCGGGCGATGAGCAGTTCTTC. Amino acid sequence: CASRPGLAGDEQFF. The V and J genes are TRBV6-5 and TRBJ2-1; TRBD2 matches at 12 bases. V lost 6 bases, J lost 8 bases, and 5 bases stayed unmatched. The germline V gene encodes CDR1 MNHEY and CDR2 SVGAGI. The CDR3 has 14 amino acids.

The V gene is TRBV20-1, the J gene TRBJ2-3, with 9 bases fitting TRBD2. The CDR3 consists of 13 residues. Trimming took 4 bases from V and 7 from J; bases not matched to a gene: 6. From germline, CDR1 is DFQATT and CDR2 SNEGSKA (reference sequence). This CDR3 is CSAILRGGYTQYF. The CDR3 DNA is TGCAGTGCTATTTTGCGGGGGGGATATACGCAGTATTTT.

The genes are TRBV24-1 and TRBJ1-2; D ambiguous. V lost 1 base and J 5 bases, leaving 10 bases between the germline ends. Germline-derived CDR1 and CDR2 are KGHDR and SFDVKD. This CDR3 spans 14 amino acids. The CDR3 DNA is TGTGCCACCAGTGATTTTACGTCGGGATATGGCTACACCTTC. Residues: CATSDFTSGYGYTF.

The chain carries TRBV5-3 and TRBJ2-5, with 7 bases lining up with TRBD1. TRBV5-3 is reported as an ORF; its role is uncertain. V dropped 2 bases and J dropped 5; count of bases not matched to a gene: 15. This CDR3 spans 17 amino acids. In DNA, the CDR3 is TGTGCCAGAAGCTTACCATCACAACAGGGGTGGTTGGAGACCCAGTACTTC. This sequence encodes CARSLPSQQGWLETQYF.

This clonotype has more than one count but fewer than ten. V gene TRBV19 combines with J gene TRBJ2-1; 12 nucleotides match TRBD2. Looked up from germline, CDR1 is LNHDA and CDR2 is SQIVND (reference sequence). The CDR3 has 15 residues. The V and J ends lost 10 bases and 7 bases, in that order; junction bases with no gene match: 11. In DNA, the CDR3 is TGTGCCACCTCCCGAACTAGCGGGGGGAGGAATGAGCAGTTCTTC. Translated, it gives CATSRTSGGRNEQFF.

This clonotype turned up a few times. V is TRBV12-3 or TRBV12-4 and J is TRBJ2-1; D is possibly TRBD2 (6 bases). V lost 6 bases and J 6 bases, leaving 21 bases between the germline ends. CDR3 size: 16 residues. DNA of the CDR3: TGTGCCAGCAGGGACGCGGGACTCTCCACACTCAATGAGCAGTTCTTC. Translating gives CASRDAGLSTLNEQFF.

This clonotype was counted a few times. The chain links TRBV6-2 or TRBV6-3 to TRBJ2-6; D is unclear. Germline V CDR1 and CDR2: MNHEY, SVGEGT. The CDR3 extends over 19 amino acids. V gave up 2 bases and J gave up 0 bases, with 17 bases separating them. The CDR3 here is CASSYQAWVGSSGANVLTF. The CDR3 DNA sequence: TGTGCCAGCAGTTACCAAGCATGGGTTGGTAGCTCTGGGGCCAACGTCCTGACTTTC.

By its share, this clonotype is medium-sized (0.01 to 0.1%). The V and J genes are TRBV11-1 and TRBJ2-2, with 7 bases that match TRBD1. J lost 7 bases, V lost 5 bases, and 7 bases had no gene match. Germline CDR1 SGHAT, CDR2 FQDESV (reference sequence). The CDR3 runs to 14 residues. CDR3 sequence (DNA): TGTGCCAGCAGCCTGGAAACAGGGGTCGGGGAGCTGTTTTTT. As protein: CASSLETGVGELFF. The variable domain in full, with the rest retrieved from reference TRBV11-1 and TRBJ2-2, is EAEVAQSPRYKITEKSQAVAFWCDPISGHATLYWYRQILGQGPELLVQFQDESVVDDSQLPKDRFSAERLKGVDSTLKIQPAELGDSAMYLCASSLETGVGELFFGEGSRLTVL.

The chain carries TRBV5-6 and TRBJ2-7; 13 positions agree with TRBD2. The CDR3 runs to 15 residues. Germline CDR1 reads SGHDT; CDR2 reads YYEEEE. With 5 bases clipped from V and 5 bases from J, the junction kept 7 bases outside the gene matches. The CDR3 is CASRKTSGGANEQYF. CDR3 in DNA: TGTGCCAGCAGAAAAACTAGCGGGGGGGCCAACGAGCAGTACTTC.

This clonotype came up a few times. This chain joins TRBV19 and TRBJ2-7; perhaps D is TRBD1 or TRBD2 (6 bases each). Germline values: CDR1 LNHDA, CDR2 SQIVND (reference sequence). Trimming left V 6 bases short and J 7 bases short, with 16 bases between. This CDR3 has 13 residues. The CDR3 is CASRGQSRGEQYF. CDR3 sequence (DNA): TGTGCCAGTAGAGGACAGAGCCGGGGGGAGCAGTACTTC.

There are a few counts of this clonotype. V and J are TRBV29-1 and TRBJ2-3; tentatively, D is TRBD1 (5 bases). Germline values: CDR1 SQVTM, CDR2 ANQGSEA. The length of the CDR3 is 14 residues. V dropped 3 bases and J dropped 4 bases, with 14 bases sitting between them. The CDR3 DNA sequence: TGCAGCGTTGAGGGCCAGGGTTTGTCAGATACGCAGTATTTT. Protein: CSVEGQGLSDTQYF.

This clonotype was seen only once. The chain employs TRBV20-1 and TRBJ2-7; 7 nucleotides agree with TRBD2. Losses at the gene ends were 3 bases for V and 1 base for J; bases not matched to a gene: 6. From germline, CDR1 is DFQATT and CDR2 SNEGSKA (reference sequence). The CDR3 runs to 14 residues. The CDR3 DNA is TGCAGTGCTAGTCCTCTAGCGGCTTCCTACGAGCAGTACTTC. It translates to CSASPLAASYEQYF.

V gene TRBV20-1 combines with J gene TRBJ2-1, with TRBD2 identical over 9 bases. The trim removed 0 bases at V and 9 bases at J, leaving 3 bases unmatched. In germline, CDR1 is DFQATT, CDR2 SNEGSKA (reference sequence). This CDR3 has 13 amino acids. This chain's CDR3 is CSARETLAGEQFF. CDR3 bases: TGCAGTGCTAGAGAGACACTAGCGGGTGAGCAGTTCTTC.

This chain joins TRBV11-1 and TRBJ2-7, with 7 bases that match TRBD1. Gene TRBJ2-5 matches the end of the DNA better, so the J call may be wrong. Per germline, CDR1 SGHAT and CDR2 FQDESV (reference sequence). The CDR3 length is 14 residues. The CDR3 DNA sequence: TGTGCCAGCAGCCACCGAGGGGGCGGAGAGACCCAGTACTTC. It encodes CASSHRGGGETQYF.

This chain links TRBV6-6 with TRBJ2-1; 9 bases match TRBD1. V was clipped by 4 bases and J by 4 bases; unmatched bases: 5. CDR1 is MNHNY and CDR2 is SVGAGI in the germline V gene (reference sequence). There are 15 residues in the CDR3. Here the CDR3 DNA reads TGTGCCAGCAGTTCCGGGACAGGGTGGTACAATGAGCAGTTCTTC. Amino acids: CASSSGTGWYNEQFF.

The V and J genes are TRBV5-4 and TRBJ2-7; tentative D call: TRBD1 (6 bases). The CDR3 spans 14 residues. Germline V gene lookup returns CDR1 SGHNT and CDR2 YYREEE (reference sequence). V dropped 2 bases and J dropped 5 bases, with 14 bases sitting between them. CDR3 protein: CASSFYQGSDEQYF. The DNA for the CDR3 is TGTGCCAGCAGCTTCTACCAGGGGTCTGACGAGCAGTACTTC.

The J gene is TRBJ2-3, the V gene TRBV18, with D perhaps being TRBD1 or TRBD2 (7 bases each). CDR3 size: 17 residues. Germline V lookup: CDR1 KGHSH, CDR2 LQKENI. The V and J ends lost 5 bases and 2 bases respectively, with 20 bases between them. CDR3 nucleotide sequence: TGTGCCAGCTCAACCGGGACAGCGGGGACCATCACAGATACGCAGTATTTT. The encoded protein is CASSTGTAGTITDTQYF.

This clonotype is termed medium-sized (0.01 to 0.1%). V usage is TRBV6-5 and J usage is TRBJ2-5; TRBD1 agrees at 12 bases. The CDR3 has 15 residues. V was clipped by 6 bases and J by 5 bases; unmatched bases: 7. CDR1 is MNHEY, CDR2 SVGAGI, per germline. The CDR3 nucleotides are TGTGCCAGCAGCCCGCCGGGACAGGGGGCTGAGACCCAGTACTTC. It specifies CASSPPGQGAETQYF.

The gene calls are TRBV27 and TRBJ1-2; the D gene is possibly TRBD1 (6 bases). In germline, CDR1 is MNHEY, CDR2 SMNVEV (reference sequence). The CDR3 runs 13 residues. V was shortened by 6 bases and J by 4 bases, with 12 bases between the two germline ends. CDR3 in DNA: TGTGCCAGCAGACCAGGGACAATCTATGGCTACACCTTC. This gives the protein CASRPGTIYGYTF.

The V call is TRBV5-4, the J call TRBJ2-5, with D perhaps being TRBD1 or TRBD2 (5 bases each). The V gene's germline CDR1 is SGHNT and CDR2 YYREEE (reference sequence). The V end was cut by 5 bases, the J end by 1 base, with 12 bases between. This CDR3 is 14 amino acids long. CDR3: CASRSGRIQETQYF. CDR3 DNA: TGTGCCAGCAGGTCGGGACGGATCCAAGAGACCCAGTACTTC. Full variable domain (remainder filled in from reference TRBV5-4 and TRBJ2-5): ETGVTQSPTHLIKTRGQQVTLRCSSQSGHNTVSWYQQALGQGPQFIFQYYREEENGRGNFPPRFSGLQFPNYSSELNVNALELDDSALYLCASRSGRIQETQYFGPGTRLLVL.

This clonotype appeared a single time. The chain has TRBV5-1 and TRBJ1-2; 11 nucleotides align to TRBD1. Germline CDR1 SGHRS, CDR2 YFSETQ. The CDR3 is 16 residues long. Germline trimming cut 0 bases from V and 4 bases from J; bases unmatched to any gene: 5. The CDR3 here is CASSLDTGTGGYGYTF. For the CDR3, the DNA is TGCGCCAGCAGCTTGGATACCGGGACAGGGGGCTATGGCTACACCTTC. Together with reference TRBV5-1 and TRBJ1-2, the CDR3 gives the full variable domain: KAGVTQTPRYLIKTRGQQVTLSCSPISGHRSVSWYQQTPGQGLQFLFEYFSETQRNKGNFPGRFSGRQFSNSRSEMNVSTLELGDSALYLCASSLDTGTGGYGYTFGSGTRLTVV.

The chain couples TRBV6-1 to TRBJ2-7, with 8 bases matching TRBD2. With V trimmed by 5 bases and J by 6 bases, 12 bases remained unmatched. Germline V gene sequence: CDR1 MNHNS, CDR2 SASEGT. CDR3 length equals 15 residues. CDR3 in DNA: TGTGCCAGCAGTCCCTCGGGGGGGATTTCCCTCGAGCAGTACTTC. It yields the protein CASSPSGGISLEQYF.

This clonotype came up once. The genes are TRBV5-5 and TRBJ2-5; no definite D call. Germline CDR1 is SGHKS and CDR2 is YYEKEE (reference sequence). The length of the CDR3 is 15 residues. With 2 bases removed from V and 3 bases from J, the gap between germline ends came to 14 bases. The CDR3 DNA is TGTGCCAGCAGCTTTTTCGACGTCGAGAAAGAGACCCAGTACTTC. Translated: CASSFFDVEKETQYF.

The V call is TRBV28, the J call TRBJ1-1; D call uncertain. Deletions cut 8 bases from V and 1 base from J, with 11 bases between. The CDR3 sequence is 13 residues long. Germline V gives CDR1 MDHEN, CDR2 SYDVKM. CDR3 sequence reads: CASGYPWNTEAFF. CDR3 coding DNA: TGTGCCAGCGGTTACCCTTGGAACACTGAAGCTTTCTTT.

Sample share makes this clonotype medium-sized. The chain recombines TRBV13 with TRBJ2-2; 8 bases fit TRBD1. Germline CDR1 reads PRHDT; CDR2 reads FYEKMQ (reference sequence). Trimming cost V 5 bases and J 0 bases; bases outside gene matches: 5. The CDR3 extends over 16 amino acids. The CDR3 sequence: CASSSTTGANTGELFF. The CDR3 DNA sequence: TGTGCCAGCAGCAGTACGACAGGGGCGAACACCGGGGAGCTGTTTTTT. Drawing the rest from reference TRBV13 and TRBJ2-2, the complete variable domain is AAGVIQSPRHLIKEKRETATLKCYPIPRHDTVYWYQQGPGQDPQFLISFYEKMQSDKGSIPDRFSAQQFSDYHSELNMSSLELGDSALYFCASSSTTGANTGELFFGEGSRLTVL.

The gene calls are TRBV19 and TRBJ1-5; 8 positions agree with TRBD1. V gave up 4 bases and J gave up 7 bases; unmatched junction bases: 12. Germline lookup yields CDR1 LNHDA and CDR2 SQIVND (reference sequence). This CDR3 region has 16 residues. CDR3 coding DNA: TGTGCCAGTAGTAAAGGGACAGGACGGGACGACCAGCCCCAGCATTTT. Translated: CASSKGTGRDDQPQHF.

This clonotype turned up a few times. The gene calls are TRBV7-9 and TRBJ2-7; the match to TRBD2 covers 10 bases. Germline-derived CDR1 and CDR2 are SEHNR and FQNEAQ (reference sequence). This CDR3 spans 13 amino acids. Trimming at V came to 5 bases and at J to 7 bases, leaving 5 bases not matched to a gene. The CDR3 DNA sequence: TGTGCCAGCAGCGGCCGGACTAGCGGAGAGCAGTACTTC. As protein: CASSGRTSGEQYF.

By share, this clonotype counts as medium-sized (0.01 to 0.1%). The chain employs TRBV11-1 and TRBJ2-1; perhaps TRBD1 as D (5 bases). Trimming stripped 1 base from V and 5 bases from J, with 6 bases between. The CDR3 extends over 13 amino acids. From germline, CDR1 is SGHAT and CDR2 FQDESV (reference sequence). The CDR3, as DNA: TGTGCCAGCAGCTTAGTAGGGGACAATGAGCAGTTCTTC. Translation: CASSLVGDNEQFF. The entire variable domain, with the rest obtained from reference TRBV11-1 and TRBJ2-1, is as follows: EAEVAQSPRYKITEKSQAVAFWCDPISGHATLYWYRQILGQGPELLVQFQDESVVDDSQLPKDRFSAERLKGVDSTLKIQPAELGDSAMYLCASSLVGDNEQFFGPGTRLTVL.